This T cell receptor beta chain stems from a study of beta chain features in type 1 diabetes. The investigators reverse transcribed all of the isolated RNA, so they sequenced expressed TCRB transcripts. The data were produced by immunoSEQ multiplex PCR, yet TCRdb's version contains in-frame clones alone and is incomplete. Here the sample spans about 340,000 clones, 7.5% to 9% being singletons. Study observations and caveats: Within patients, naive, central memory and Treg TCRB repertoires seemed more similar than within healthy donors.

This CDR3 region has 15 residues. Germline loops: CDR1 KGHSH, CDR2 LQKENI. V lost 1 base and J 5 bases, leaving 13 bases between the germline ends. This clone came up a few times. Its antigen remains unidentified. This TCR derives from a young woman in good health. The chain carries TRBV18 and TRBJ2-3; D is ambiguous. The sequencing input was central memory CD4+ T cells from blood. The CDR3, as DNA: TGTGCCAGCTCACCACAGAGATCCTTCGGAGATACGCAGTATTTT. Its protein is CASSPQRSFGDTQYF.